This TCR beta chain was identified in a study of blood T cells in healthy people across ages. Findings and limits, study-wide: Whereas aged donors had fewer naive CD4+ cells, long-lived donors had more of them and higher diversity. Age advanced and TCR beta diversity per million T cells fell, roughly linearly.

As regards this clonotype: Antigen specificity is unknown. A junction end diverges from the germline sequence, so it may reflect a read error.

Alongside a J-beta primer mix, a sample-barcoded 5' primer served in a second PCR lasting roughly 6 to 11 cycles. Using its own MiXCR run on the 5' RACE reads, TCRdb lists one record per CDR3 protein. The sample yields about 1.1 million distinct CDR3 sequences, 35% to 40% seen once. The CDR3 has 13 amino acids. Germline assignment: CDR1 KGHDR and CDR2 SFDVKD. The sample comprised blood. The source of this sequence is a man in his late teens or twenties in good health. This chain uses TRBV24-1 with TRBJ2-5; D gene uncertain. CDR3 coding DNA: TGTGCCACCGGTGACCCCCCAGACAATGAGCAGTACTTC. Translated, it gives CATGDPPDNEQYF.